The rows below give T cell receptor beta chains drawn from one sample of a study of metastatic and nonmetastatic thyroid tumors. TCRdb called clones again from the PCR reads with MiXCR. This sample has approximately 23,000 clones, with around a third found just once. What was sequenced was blood. All receptors come from a male donor with papillary thyroid cancer or a benign thyroid nodule (not recorded which). Some clones in this sample may be carry-over from other donors' samples. CDR3s include the opening cysteine and the closing phenylalanine or tryptophan. D genes are given only for firm matches. Size values are once, few and many counts, or a class for expanded clones, and some rows have none.

DNA: TGTGCCAGCAGCTGGATCGAGACAGGGCTCGGCTACACCTTC
CDR3: CASSWIETGLGYTF
D: TRBD1
J: TRBJ1-2
V: TRBV7-2
size: many

DNA: TGTGCCAGCAGTTTCTCCCCGGCCCGGACCCATGAAGCTTTCTTT
CDR3: CASSFSPARTHEAFF
D: -
J: TRBJ1-1
V: TRBV6-6
size: -

DNA: TGTGCCAGCAGTTTGGGACAGGGGAATAGCTATGGCTACACCTTC
CDR3: CASSLGQGNSYGYTF
D: TRBD1
J: TRBJ1-2
V: TRBV28
size: many

DNA: TGTGCCAGCAGTTCTCGACTCACAGATACGCAGTATTTT
CDR3: CASSSRLTDTQYF
D: -
J: TRBJ2-3
V: TRBV28
size: -

DNA: TGTGCCTGGAGTGTGTACAATCAGCCCCAGCATTTT
CDR3: CAWSVYNQPQHF
D: -
J: TRBJ1-5
V: TRBV30
size: -

DNA: TGTGCCAGCAGCCCGGGACAGGGGGCAGGTACGCAGTATTTT
CDR3: CASSPGQGAGTQYF
D: TRBD1
J: TRBJ2-3
V: TRBV11-3
size: medium-sized

DNA: TGTGCCAGCAGTTTATCAGGCCTCGGGACCTACGAGCAGTACTTC
CDR3: CASSLSGLGTYEQYF
D: -
J: TRBJ2-7
V: TRBV27
size: -

DNA: TGCGCCAGCAGCTTTCGGGGAGACATCTATGGCTACACCTTC
CDR3: CASSFRGDIYGYTF
D: -
J: TRBJ1-2
V: TRBV5-1
size: -

DNA: TGTGCCAGCAAGGCTCCGGGATCTGGAAACACCATATATTTT
CDR3: CASKAPGSGNTIYF
D: -
J: TRBJ1-3
V: TRBV6-1
size: few

DNA: TGTGCCAGCAGTGAATATGGGGATTCGAACACTGAAGCTTTCTTT
CDR3: CASSEYGDSNTEAFF
D: -
J: TRBJ1-1
V: TRBV25-1
size: -

DNA: TGTGCCAGCAGTCCCCGCAGGGGGCCGGATTCACCCCTCCACTTT
CDR3: CASSPRRGPDSPLHF
D: TRBD1
J: TRBJ1-6
V: TRBV7-2
size: -

DNA: TGTGCCAGTAGCCCGGGACTAGCGTTTTACGAGCAGTACTTC
CDR3: CASSPGLAFYEQYF
D: TRBD2
J: TRBJ2-7
V: TRBV19
size: few

DNA: TGTGCCAGCAGTCCTAGGGACATGAGAAAAGAGACCCAGTACTTC
CDR3: CASSPRDMRKETQYF
D: -
J: TRBJ2-5
V: TRBV28
size: few

DNA: TGTGCCAGCAGCTTAGGCGCTAGCGGGAGGGCCGCAGGGAGCCATGAGCAGTTCTTC
CDR3: CASSLGASGRAAGSHEQFF
D: TRBD2
J: TRBJ2-1
V: TRBV11-1
size: few

DNA: TGTGCCAGCAGTCGGGACGGGTGGACGGGACAGACCCAGTACTTC
CDR3: CASSRDGWTGQTQYF
D: -
J: TRBJ2-5
V: TRBV2
size: -

DNA: TGTGCCAGCAGCCCCGGGGGGATACACTCTGGAAACACCATATATTTT
CDR3: CASSPGGIHSGNTIYF
D: -
J: TRBJ1-3
V: TRBV11-2
size: -

DNA: TGTGCCAGCTCACCACCAAGGACAGGGGGCAATTGGCACAATGAGCAGTTCTTC
CDR3: CASSPPRTGGNWHNEQFF
D: TRBD1
J: TRBJ2-1
V: TRBV18
size: many

DNA: TGTGCCAGCAGTACCACGGTCGAGCAGTACTTC
CDR3: CASSTTVEQYF
D: -
J: TRBJ2-7
V: TRBV28
size: many

DNA: TGCGCCAGCAGCTTGGGGACAGAAGCTTTCTTT
CDR3: CASSLGTEAFF
D: -
J: TRBJ1-1
V: TRBV5-1
size: many

DNA: TGTGCCAGCAGCTTAGTGGGAGGGACTAGCGGTAATGAGCAGTTCTTC
CDR3: CASSLVGGTSGNEQFF
D: TRBD2
J: TRBJ2-1
V: TRBV11-2
size: -

DNA: TGTGCCAGCAGTGACCCGGGACAGGGCGGAGAGACCCAGTACTTC
CDR3: CASSDPGQGGETQYF
D: TRBD1
J: TRBJ2-5
V: TRBV25-1
size: -

DNA: TGTGCCAGCAGCCAAGATCGGGGATACGAGCAGTACTTC
CDR3: CASSQDRGYEQYF
D: -
J: TRBJ2-7
V: TRBV3-1
size: -

DNA: TGTGCCAGCAGTTCCCCGGACGGGCAGCATCAGCCCCAGCATTTT
CDR3: CASSSPDGQHQPQHF
D: -
J: TRBJ1-5
V: TRBV12-3/TRBV12-4
size: -

DNA: TGTGCCAGCAGCTTGGAACTAGCGGGAGGGACGTTCTTC
CDR3: CASSLELAGGTFF
D: TRBD2
J: TRBJ2-1
V: TRBV7-2
size: many

DNA: TGTGCCAGCACCCAAACAGCTTACACCGGGGAGCTGTTTTTT
CDR3: CASTQTAYTGELFF
D: -
J: TRBJ2-2
V: TRBV7-8
size: -

DNA: TGTGCCAGCAGTGGAAACAGGGCAGGTTCCTACGAGCAGTACTTC
CDR3: CASSGNRAGSYEQYF
D: -
J: TRBJ2-7
V: TRBV9
size: -

DNA: TGTGCCTGGAGTGCCGACAGGGGGGAAGGGGGGAAGCAGTACTTC
CDR3: CAWSADRGEGGKQYF
D: TRBD1
J: TRBJ2-7
V: TRBV30
size: -

DNA: TGTGCCACCAGTGATTTGTTCCTAGCGCTAGATAGGGATGAGCAGTTCTTC
CDR3: CATSDLFLALDRDEQFF
D: -
J: TRBJ2-1
V: TRBV24-1
size: few

DNA: TGTGCCACCAGCAGAGAAAGGTTGGGTCAGCCCCAGCATTTT
CDR3: CATSRERLGQPQHF
D: -
J: TRBJ1-5
V: TRBV15
size: -

DNA: TGTGCCAGCAGTTTAGGGGGGGTTTCCGGGGAGCTGTTTTTT
CDR3: CASSLGGVSGELFF
D: -
J: TRBJ2-2
V: TRBV12-3/TRBV12-4
size: -

DNA: TGTGCCAGCAGCTTAACGTCCCTAGGCTCTGGGGCCAACGTCCTGACTTTC
CDR3: CASSLTSLGSGANVLTF
D: -
J: TRBJ2-6
V: TRBV7-3
size: -

DNA: TGTGCCAGCAAAGACAGGGACTATGGCTACACCTTC
CDR3: CASKDRDYGYTF
D: TRBD1
J: TRBJ1-2
V: TRBV27
size: many

DNA: TGTGCCAGCAGCTTAAGTGCTATCGATAGCACAGATACGCAGTATTTT
CDR3: CASSLSAIDSTDTQYF
D: -
J: TRBJ2-3
V: TRBV7-2
size: many

DNA: TGTGCCAGCAGTCCTTGGACAGGCAACTACGAGCAGTACTTC
CDR3: CASSPWTGNYEQYF
D: TRBD1
J: TRBJ2-7
V: TRBV6-1
size: -

DNA: TGTGCCAGCAGCGTAGTGGTAAACACTGAAGCTTTCTTT
CDR3: CASSVVVNTEAFF
D: -
J: TRBJ1-1
V: TRBV9
size: -

DNA: TGTGCCAGCAGTTCCCCGGGACAGGGAGGCTATGGCTACACCTTC
CDR3: CASSSPGQGGYGYTF
D: TRBD1
J: TRBJ1-2
V: TRBV6-5
size: few

DNA: TGTGCCAGCAGTTCCCCGACTAGCGGGACCTACGAGCAGTACTTC
CDR3: CASSSPTSGTYEQYF
D: TRBD2
J: TRBJ2-7
V: TRBV12-3/TRBV12-4
size: medium-sized

DNA: TGCGCCAGCAGCCAAGATCTGGCGGACGAGCAGTACTTC
CDR3: CASSQDLADEQYF
D: -
J: TRBJ2-7
V: TRBV4-1
size: -

DNA: TGCGCCAGCAGCGGCGGGCAGGGCCTCGAATACGAGCAGTACTTC
CDR3: CASSGGQGLEYEQYF
D: -
J: TRBJ2-7
V: TRBV5-1
size: medium-sized

DNA: TGTGCCACCAGTGACCCGGGACAGGGATACGAGCAGTACTTC
CDR3: CATSDPGQGYEQYF
D: TRBD1
J: TRBJ2-7
V: TRBV24-1
size: medium-sized

DNA: TGTGCCAGCAGCTTAGGTCCAGAAGGAAACACCATATATTTT
CDR3: CASSLGPEGNTIYF
D: -
J: TRBJ1-3
V: TRBV11-2
size: -

DNA: TGTGCCAGCAGAACGGCGGGGTACAATGAGCAGTTCTTC
CDR3: CASRTAGYNEQFF
D: -
J: TRBJ2-1
V: TRBV6-1
size: few

DNA: TGCGCCAGCAGCTTGGTTAACTCCCCAGATACGCAGTATTTT
CDR3: CASSLVNSPDTQYF
D: -
J: TRBJ2-3
V: TRBV5-1
size: -

DNA: TGTGCCTGGAGTCACAGGGGGCGGGGCACCGGGGAGCTGTTTTTT
CDR3: CAWSHRGRGTGELFF
D: TRBD1
J: TRBJ2-2
V: TRBV30
size: once

DNA: TGTGCCAGCAGCGGACAAAGCAATCAGCCCCAGCATTTT
CDR3: CASSGQSNQPQHF
D: -
J: TRBJ1-5
V: TRBV6-1
size: few

DNA: TGCAGTGTCGACGGGACTAGCGGTGCAGATACGCAGTATTTT
CDR3: CSVDGTSGADTQYF
D: TRBD2
J: TRBJ2-3
V: TRBV20-1
size: medium-sized

DNA: TGCAGTGCTAGAGAGCTAGCGGGAGACCCATCCGGGGAGCTGTTTTTT
CDR3: CSARELAGDPSGELFF
D: TRBD2
J: TRBJ2-2
V: TRBV20-1
size: -

DNA: TGCGCCAGCAGCGCGAGTTCCTACGAGCAGTACTTC
CDR3: CASSASSYEQYF
D: -
J: TRBJ2-7
V: TRBV5-1
size: once

DNA: TGTGCCAGCAGCTTGGAACTAGCGGGAGAGACCCAGTACTTC
CDR3: CASSLELAGETQYF
D: TRBD2
J: TRBJ2-5
V: TRBV7-8
size: -

DNA: TGCAGTGCTAGCAACGGGGCTTCTAACTATGGCTACACCTTC
CDR3: CSASNGASNYGYTF
D: -
J: TRBJ1-2
V: TRBV20-1
size: -